This T cell receptor (beta chain) was sequenced during a study of blood T cell repertoires in COVID-19 (dated by TCRdb to 2020 to 2022). For context, the study as a whole: Collaborator samples came from the United States, Italy and Spain and covered acute and convalescent phases of COVID-19. The material from the prospective study consisted of cDNA or gDNA derived from T cells, B-cell-depleted T cells, or PBMCs. The dataset comprised deeply sampled blood TCRbeta repertoires from subjects exposed to, actively infected with, or recovered from COVID-19. The repertoires were made available in a free public database intended to serve as a resource for research on the immune response to SARS-CoV-2. Samples were obtained from the ongoing ImmuneRACE study (first 160 participants) and from about 1,300 subjects provided by 6 global collaborators. The sample metadata nearly always contained a de-identified subject ID, COVID-19 status, age in years and sex. Where available, HLA class I and class II types were obtained from metadata supplied by the sample provider rather than from assay-based typing.

TCRbeta CDR3 regions were amplified from genomic DNA using the immunoSEQ Assay, a bias-controlled multiplex PCR. For the original study's pipeline: The number of nucleated cells in each sample was estimated from the amplification of reference gene primers within the assay. To quantify the absolute abundance of each unique TCRbeta CDR3 rearrangement, sequence reads were collapsed and filtered. For each sample, productive Simpson clonality was calculated by taking the square root of Simpson's diversity index across productive rearrangements. TCRdb retrieved this table from immuneACCESS and kept in-frame rearrangements only. Not all clones are present; in checked studies, unresolved V genes account for under half, and no reason is known for the remainder. Clone size and V and J calls were adopted from that table, with D and trimming inferred from the DNA. Recorded for this sample are about 100,000 clones; about 80% of them occurred a single time. 3% to 4% of the sample goes to the ten largest clones.

On the study overall, not on this receptor specifically: The amount of clinical and demographic metadata varied by source and participant and was provided uncurated.

Collaborating institutions collected whole blood in K2EDTA tubes following their own protocols. For TCRbeta analysis, collaborator samples were shipped as frozen whole blood, as isolated PBMCs, or as DNA extracted from either sample type. V loses 5 bases at its end and J loses 4 bases; junction bases beyond the gene matches: 5. The CDR3 has 13 amino acids, counting the end cysteine and phenylalanine. The sequence is cut down to CDR3 DNA, 39 bases in frame from base 1. CDR1 and CDR2 are drawn from the germline V gene (reference sequence): SGHNT, YYREEE. On this clone itself: This receptor's antigen is unknown. There are no base qualities to consult, and no much larger clone falls within one base.

Material: peripheral blood. The sequence is built from TRBV5-4 and TRBJ1-2, and TRBD1 matches 7 of the central bases. This receptor was obtained from a woman of 80 years or more with active or convalescent COVID-19. The nucleotide sequence is given as TGTGCCAGCAGTCCAGGGGGGAGCTATGGCTACACCTTC. This is translated as CASSPGGSYGYTF. When the CDR3 is completed using the reference TRBV5-4 and TRBJ1-2 genes on either side, the full variable domain is ETGVTQSPTHLIKTRGQQVTLRCSSQSGHNTVSWYQQALGQGPQFIFQYYREEENGRGNFPPRFSGLQFPNYSSELNVNALELDDSALYLCASSPGGSYGYTFGSGTRLTVV.